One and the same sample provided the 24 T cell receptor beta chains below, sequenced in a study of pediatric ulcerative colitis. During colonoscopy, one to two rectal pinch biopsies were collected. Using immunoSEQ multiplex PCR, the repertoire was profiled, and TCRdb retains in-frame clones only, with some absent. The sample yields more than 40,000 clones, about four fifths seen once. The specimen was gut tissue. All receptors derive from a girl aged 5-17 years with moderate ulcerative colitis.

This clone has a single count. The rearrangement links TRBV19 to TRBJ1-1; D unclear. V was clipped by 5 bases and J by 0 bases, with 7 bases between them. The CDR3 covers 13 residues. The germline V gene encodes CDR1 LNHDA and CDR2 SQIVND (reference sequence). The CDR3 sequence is CASSPAMNTEAFF. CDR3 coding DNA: TGTGCCAGTAGTCCGGCCATGAACACTGAAGCTTTCTTT.

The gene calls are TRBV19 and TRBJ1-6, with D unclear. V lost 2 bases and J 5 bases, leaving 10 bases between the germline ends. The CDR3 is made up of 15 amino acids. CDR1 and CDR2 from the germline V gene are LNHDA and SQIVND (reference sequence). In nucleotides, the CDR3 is TGTGCCAGTAGTATAAGAGGTGCAGATAATTCACCCCTCCACTTT. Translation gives CASSIRGADNSPLHF.

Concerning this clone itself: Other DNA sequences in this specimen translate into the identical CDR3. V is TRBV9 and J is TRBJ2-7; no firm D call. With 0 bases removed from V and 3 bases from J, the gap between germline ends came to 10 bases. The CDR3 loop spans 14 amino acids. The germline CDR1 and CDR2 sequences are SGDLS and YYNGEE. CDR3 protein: CASSVVDSSYEQYF. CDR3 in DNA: TGTGCCAGCAGCGTAGTAGACTCTAGCTACGAGCAGTACTTC.

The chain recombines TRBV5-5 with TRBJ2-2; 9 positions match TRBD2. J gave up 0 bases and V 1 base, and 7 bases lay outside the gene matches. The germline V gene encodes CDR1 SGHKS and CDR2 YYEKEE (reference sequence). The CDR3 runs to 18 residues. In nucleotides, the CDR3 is TGTGCCAGCAGCTTGTGGGCGGGAGGGACCGCGAACACCGGGGAGCTGTTTTTT. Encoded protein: CASSLWAGGTANTGELFF.

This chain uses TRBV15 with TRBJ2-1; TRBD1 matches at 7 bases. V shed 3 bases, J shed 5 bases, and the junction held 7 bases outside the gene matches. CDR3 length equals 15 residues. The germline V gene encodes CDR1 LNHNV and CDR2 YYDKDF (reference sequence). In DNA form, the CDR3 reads TGTGCCACCAGCAGTAGACAGGGTGTCCACAATGAGCAGTTCTTC. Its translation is CATSSRQGVHNEQFF.

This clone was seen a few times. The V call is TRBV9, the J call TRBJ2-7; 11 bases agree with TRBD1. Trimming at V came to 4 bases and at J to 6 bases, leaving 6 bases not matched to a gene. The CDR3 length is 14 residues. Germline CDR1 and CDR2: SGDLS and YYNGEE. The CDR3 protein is CASSFGQGAGEQYF. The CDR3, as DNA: TGTGCCAGCAGCTTTGGACAGGGGGCTGGCGAGCAGTACTTC.

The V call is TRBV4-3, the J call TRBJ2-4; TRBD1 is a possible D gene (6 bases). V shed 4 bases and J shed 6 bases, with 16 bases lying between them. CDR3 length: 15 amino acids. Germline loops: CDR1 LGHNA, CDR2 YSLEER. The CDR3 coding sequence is TGCGCCAGCAGCCCCCTAGGGACACCAGGAAACATTCAGTACTTC. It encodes CASSPLGTPGNIQYF.

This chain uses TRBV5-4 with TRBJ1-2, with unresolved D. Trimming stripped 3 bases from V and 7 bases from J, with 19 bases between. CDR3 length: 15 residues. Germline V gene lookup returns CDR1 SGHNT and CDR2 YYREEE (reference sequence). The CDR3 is CASSWEDSRRGGYTF. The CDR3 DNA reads TGTGCCAGCAGCTGGGAGGACTCCCGTAGAGGTGGCTACACCTTC.

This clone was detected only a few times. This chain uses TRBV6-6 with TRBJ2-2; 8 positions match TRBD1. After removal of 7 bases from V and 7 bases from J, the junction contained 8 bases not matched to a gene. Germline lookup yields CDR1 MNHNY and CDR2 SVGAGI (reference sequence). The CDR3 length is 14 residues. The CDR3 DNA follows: TGTGCCAGCATCTGGACAGGGCGGGACGGGGAGCTGTTTTTT. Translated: CASIWTGRDGELFF.

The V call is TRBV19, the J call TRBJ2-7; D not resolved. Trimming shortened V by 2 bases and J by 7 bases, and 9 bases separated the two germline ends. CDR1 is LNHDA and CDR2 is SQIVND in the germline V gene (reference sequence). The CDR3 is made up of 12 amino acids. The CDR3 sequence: CASSILKGEQYF. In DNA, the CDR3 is TGTGCCAGTAGTATACTAAAAGGGGAGCAGTACTTC.

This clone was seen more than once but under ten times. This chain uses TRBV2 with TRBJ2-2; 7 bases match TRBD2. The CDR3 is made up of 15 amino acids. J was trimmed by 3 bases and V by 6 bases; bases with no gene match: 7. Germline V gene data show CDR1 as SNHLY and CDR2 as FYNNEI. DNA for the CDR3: TGTGCCAGCAGAGGACTAGGCCCAGACACCGGGGAGCTGTTTTTT. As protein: CASRGLGPDTGELFF.

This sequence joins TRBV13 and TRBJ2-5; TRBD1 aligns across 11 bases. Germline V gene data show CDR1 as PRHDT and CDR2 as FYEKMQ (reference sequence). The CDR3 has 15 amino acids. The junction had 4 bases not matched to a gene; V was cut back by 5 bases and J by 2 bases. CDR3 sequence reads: CASSHRDRGQETQYF. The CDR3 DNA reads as TGTGCCAGCAGCCACCGGGACAGGGGGCAAGAGACCCAGTACTTC.

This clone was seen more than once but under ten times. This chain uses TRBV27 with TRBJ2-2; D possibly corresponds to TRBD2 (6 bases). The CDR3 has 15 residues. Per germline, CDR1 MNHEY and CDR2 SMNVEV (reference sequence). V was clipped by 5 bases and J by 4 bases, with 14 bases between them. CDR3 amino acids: CASSLARRATGELFF. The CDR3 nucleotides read TGTGCCAGCAGTCTAGCTCGGAGGGCCACCGGGGAGCTGTTTTTT.

CDR3 residues: CASSLQGANEKLFF. The CDR3 nucleotides read TGCGCCAGCAGCTTGCAGGGGGCGAATGAAAAACTGTTTTTT. This rearrangement joins TRBV5-1 to TRBJ1-4; 8 bases match TRBD1. Germline V CDR1 and CDR2: SGHRS, YFSETQ. V trimming: 1 base; J trimming: 5 bases; junction bases outside the gene matches: 1. The CDR3 spans 14 residues.

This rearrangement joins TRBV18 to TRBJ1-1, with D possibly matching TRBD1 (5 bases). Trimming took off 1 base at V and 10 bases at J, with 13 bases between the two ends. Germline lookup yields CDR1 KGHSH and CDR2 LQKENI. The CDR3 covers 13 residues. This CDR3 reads CASSPRDRWAAFF. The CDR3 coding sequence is TGTGCCAGCTCACCACGGGACCGTTGGGCAGCTTTCTTT.

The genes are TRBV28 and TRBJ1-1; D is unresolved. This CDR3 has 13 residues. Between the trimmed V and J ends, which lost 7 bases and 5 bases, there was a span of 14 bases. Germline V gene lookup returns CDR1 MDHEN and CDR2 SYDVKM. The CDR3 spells CASISGLRTEAFF. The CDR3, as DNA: TGTGCCAGCATAAGCGGATTGAGGACTGAAGCTTTCTTT.

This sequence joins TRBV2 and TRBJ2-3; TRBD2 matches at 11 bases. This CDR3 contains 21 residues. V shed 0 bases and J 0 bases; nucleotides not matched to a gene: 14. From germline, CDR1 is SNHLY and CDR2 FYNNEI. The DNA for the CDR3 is TGTGCCAGCAGTGAAGCGCCTAGGGGACTAGCGGTTCCCCGAAGCACAGATACGCAGTATTTT. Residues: CASSEAPRGLAVPRSTDTQYF.

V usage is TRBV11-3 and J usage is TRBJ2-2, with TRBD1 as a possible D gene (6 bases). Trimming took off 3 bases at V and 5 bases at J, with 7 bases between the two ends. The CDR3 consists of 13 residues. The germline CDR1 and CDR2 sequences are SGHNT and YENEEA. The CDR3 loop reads CASSLQGTGELFF. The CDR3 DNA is TGTGCCAGCAGCTTGCAGGGGACCGGGGAGCTGTTTTTT.

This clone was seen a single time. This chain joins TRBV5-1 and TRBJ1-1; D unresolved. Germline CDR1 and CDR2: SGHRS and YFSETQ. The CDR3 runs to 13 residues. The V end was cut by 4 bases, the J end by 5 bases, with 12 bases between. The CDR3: CASSLYGETEAFF. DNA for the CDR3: TGCGCCAGCAGCCTTTATGGGGAAACTGAAGCTTTCTTT.

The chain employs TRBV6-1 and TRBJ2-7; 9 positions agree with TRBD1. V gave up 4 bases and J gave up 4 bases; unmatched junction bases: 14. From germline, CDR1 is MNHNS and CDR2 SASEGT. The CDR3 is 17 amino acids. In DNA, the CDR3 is TGTGCCAGCAGTGTCGCGCAGGGGGACAGGGTTATATACGAGCAGTACTTC. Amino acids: CASSVAQGDRVIYEQYF.

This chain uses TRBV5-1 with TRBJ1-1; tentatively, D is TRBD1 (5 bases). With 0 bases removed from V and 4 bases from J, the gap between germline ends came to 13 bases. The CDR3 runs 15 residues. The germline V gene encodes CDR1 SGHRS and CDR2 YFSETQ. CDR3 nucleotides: TGCGCCAGCAGCTTGGAAGGACACAGGACCACTGAAGCTTTCTTT. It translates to CASSLEGHRTTEAFF.

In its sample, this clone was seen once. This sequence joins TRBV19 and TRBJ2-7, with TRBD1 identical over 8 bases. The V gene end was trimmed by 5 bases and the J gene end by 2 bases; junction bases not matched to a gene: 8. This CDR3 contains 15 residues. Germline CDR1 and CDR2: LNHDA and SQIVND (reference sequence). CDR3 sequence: CASSFGTGDPYEQYF. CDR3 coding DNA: TGTGCCAGTAGTTTCGGGACAGGAGACCCCTACGAGCAGTACTTC.

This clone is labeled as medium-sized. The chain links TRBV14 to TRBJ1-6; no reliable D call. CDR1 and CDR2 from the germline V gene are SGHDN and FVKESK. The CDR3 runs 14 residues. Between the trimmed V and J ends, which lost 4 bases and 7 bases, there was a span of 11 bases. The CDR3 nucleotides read TGTGCCAGCAGCCGGACGCTCTCAAATTCACCCCTCCACTTT. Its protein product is CASSRTLSNSPLHF.

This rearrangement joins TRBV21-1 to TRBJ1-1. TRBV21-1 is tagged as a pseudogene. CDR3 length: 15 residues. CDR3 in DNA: TGTGCCAGCAGCACGGGGGGGCAGATCAAGGCTGAAGCTTTCTTT. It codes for CASSTGGQIKAEAFF.